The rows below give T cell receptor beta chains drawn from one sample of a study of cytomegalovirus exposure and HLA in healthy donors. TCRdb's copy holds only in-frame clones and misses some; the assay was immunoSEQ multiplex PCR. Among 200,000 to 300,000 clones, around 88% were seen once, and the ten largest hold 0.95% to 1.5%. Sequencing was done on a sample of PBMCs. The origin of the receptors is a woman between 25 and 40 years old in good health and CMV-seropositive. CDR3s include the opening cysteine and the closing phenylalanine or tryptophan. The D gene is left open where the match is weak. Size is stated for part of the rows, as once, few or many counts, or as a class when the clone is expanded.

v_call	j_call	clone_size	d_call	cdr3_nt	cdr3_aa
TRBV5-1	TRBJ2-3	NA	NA	TGCGCCAGCAGCTTGGCCGGGAATGGGGGGACAGATACGCAGTATTTT	CASSLAGNGGTDTQYF
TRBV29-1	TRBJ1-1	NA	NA	TGCAGCGTTGGACAGCCTAACACTGAAGCTTTCTTT	CSVGQPNTEAFF
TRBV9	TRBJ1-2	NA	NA	TGTGCCAGCAGCGTTCAGGCTAACTATGGCTACACCTTC	CASSVQANYGYTF
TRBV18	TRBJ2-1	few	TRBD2	TGTGCCAGCTCACCCCCTCCCCCAGCGGGAGGGCCCCATGAGCAGTTCTTC	CASSPPPPAGGPHEQFF
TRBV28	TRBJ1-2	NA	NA	TGTGCCAGCACCCGCTCGCGGGGGGCGAGAAACTATGGCTACACCTTC	CASTRSRGARNYGYTF
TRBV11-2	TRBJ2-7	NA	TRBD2	TGTGCCAGCAGCTTAGGGCCCGGGCTAGCGGGCTACGAGCAGTACTTC	CASSLGPGLAGYEQYF
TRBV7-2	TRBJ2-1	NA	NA	TGTGCCAGCAGCTTAGGGGGGAGGGGGGTCCACAATGAGCAGTTCTTC	CASSLGGRGVHNEQFF
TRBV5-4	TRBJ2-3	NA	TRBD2	TGTGCCAGCAGCTGGACTAGCGGGAGTCCCCCAGATACGCAGTATTTT	CASSWTSGSPPDTQYF
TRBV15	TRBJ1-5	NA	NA	TGTGCCACCTCCCTCGATTTAGAATTTAATCAGCCCCAGCATTTT	CATSLDLEFNQPQHF
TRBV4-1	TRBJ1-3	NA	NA	TGCGCCAGCAGCCAAGATGAGGCAGAATCCCTCTCTGGAAACACCATATATTTT	CASSQDEAESLSGNTIYF
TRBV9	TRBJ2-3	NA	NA	TGTGCCAGCAGCGGGGCGGGAAGACCTAACACGCAGTATTTT	CASSGAGRPNTQYF
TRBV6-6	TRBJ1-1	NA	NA	TGTGCCAGCAGTTACCAATGGAACACTGAAGCTTTCTTT	CASSYQWNTEAFF
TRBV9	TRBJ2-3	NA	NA	TGTGCCAGCAGCGTGGAGGGCCTCGGTTGGGATACGCAGTATTTT	CASSVEGLGWDTQYF
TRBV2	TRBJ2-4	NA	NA	TGTGCCAGCATCAACCCCGGTAGCAAAAACATTCAGTACTTC	CASINPGSKNIQYF
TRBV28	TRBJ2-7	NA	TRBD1	TGTGCCAGCAGTTCGATGACAGGGGTTCTCTTCTACGAGCAGTACTTC	CASSSMTGVLFYEQYF
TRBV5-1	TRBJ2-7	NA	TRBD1	TGCGCCAGCAGCCCTCGACAGGGGACGGTGGACGAGCAGTACTTC	CASSPRQGTVDEQYF
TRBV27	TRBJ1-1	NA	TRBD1	TGTGCCAGCAGTTCTCAGGGGGTTAACACTGAAGCTTTCTTT	CASSSQGVNTEAFF
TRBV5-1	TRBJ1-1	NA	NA	TGCGCCAGCAGCCCAGGTCAGGGTGGATCTGAAGCTTTCTTT	CASSPGQGGSEAFF
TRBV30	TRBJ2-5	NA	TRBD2	TGTGCCTGGTCGGGGGGTAGCGGGAGGCGGGAGACCCAGTACTTC	CAWSGGSGRRETQYF
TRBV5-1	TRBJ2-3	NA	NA	TGCGCCAGCAGCTTGGGACAGAGCACAGATACGCAGTATTTT	CASSLGQSTDTQYF
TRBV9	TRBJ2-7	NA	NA	TGTGCCAGCAGCGTAGACGGGGGTGGGTACGAGCAGTACTTC	CASSVDGGGYEQYF
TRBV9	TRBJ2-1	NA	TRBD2	TGTGCCAGCAGCGTAGTAACTAGCGGGAGGAATGAGCAGTTCTTC	CASSVVTSGRNEQFF
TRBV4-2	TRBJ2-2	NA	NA	TGTGCCAGCAGCCAAGTACGGACAGCGAACACCGGGGAGCTGTTTTTT	CASSQVRTANTGELFF
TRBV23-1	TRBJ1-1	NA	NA	TGCGCCAGCAGTCACGTCAGGGGCAGGGGAGGGCCGGAAGCTTTCTTT	CASSHVRGRGGPEAFF
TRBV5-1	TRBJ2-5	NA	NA	TGCGCCAGCAGTCTGACGCCTTCGGCGGGAGAGACCCAGTACTTC	CASSLTPSAGETQYF
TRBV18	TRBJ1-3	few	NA	TGTGCCAGCTCACCACCGTCAGGGAACTCTGGAAACACCATATATTTT	CASSPPSGNSGNTIYF
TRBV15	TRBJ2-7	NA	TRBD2	TGTGCCACCAGCAGGGGGACTAGCGGCAGCTCCTACGAGCAGTACTTC	CATSRGTSGSSYEQYF
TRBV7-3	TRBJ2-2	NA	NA	TGTGCCAGCAGCTCTAAGCCTGAGACCGGGGAGCTGTTTTTT	CASSSKPETGELFF
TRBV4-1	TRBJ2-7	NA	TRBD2	TGCGCCAGCAGCCAAAAGACTAGCGTCTACGAGCAGTACTTC	CASSQKTSVYEQYF
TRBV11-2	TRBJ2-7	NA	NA	TGTGCCAGCAGCTTATACTCAGGGGTTTTCTCCTACGAGCAGTACTTC	CASSLYSGVFSYEQYF
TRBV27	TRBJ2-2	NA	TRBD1	TGTGCCAGCAGCTCGGACAGGGGGAGTACCGGGGAGCTGTTTTTT	CASSSDRGSTGELFF
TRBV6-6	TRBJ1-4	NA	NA	TGTGCCATGTCAAGAGACTATAATGAAAAACTGTTTTTT	CAMSRDYNEKLFF
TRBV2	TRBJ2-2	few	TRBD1	TGTGCCAGCAGTGCGACAGGGGGCAGGATCGGGGAGCTGTTTTTT	CASSATGGRIGELFF
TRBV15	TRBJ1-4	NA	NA	TGTGCCACCAGCAGAGATGTAGGGGGGGGCACTAATGAAAAACTGTTTTTT	CATSRDVGGGTNEKLFF
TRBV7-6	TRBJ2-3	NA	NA	TGTGCCAGCAGCTTCTCAGGGGGGCGCACAGATACGCAGTATTTT	CASSFSGGRTDTQYF
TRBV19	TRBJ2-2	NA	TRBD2	TGTGCCAGTAGTATAGTGGTCTGGACTAGCGGGATTCACACCGGGGAGCTGTTTTTT	CASSIVVWTSGIHTGELFF
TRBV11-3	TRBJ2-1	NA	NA	TGTGCCAGCACGATTCAACTCGGCGAGGCGGGTAATGAGCAGTTCTTC	CASTIQLGEAGNEQFF
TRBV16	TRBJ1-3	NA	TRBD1	TGTGCCAGCAGCCGGACAGGGATGAAAGCTGGAAACACCATATATTTT	CASSRTGMKAGNTIYF
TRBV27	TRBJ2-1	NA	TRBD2	TGTGCCAGCAGTTTAGTTCCCTCAACTAGCGGGAGAGGCAATGAGCAGTTCTTC	CASSLVPSTSGRGNEQFF
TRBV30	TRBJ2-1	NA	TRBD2	TGTGCCTGGAGTGTACGCGGGAGCGGTGAGCAGTTCTTC	CAWSVRGSGEQFF
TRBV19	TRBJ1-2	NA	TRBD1	TGTGCCAGTAGTATGGCGGGACAGGGGATATATGGCTACACCTTC	CASSMAGQGIYGYTF
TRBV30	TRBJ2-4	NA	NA	TGTGCCTGGAGTAAGGAAACAGGCGGGTACTTC	CAWSKETGGYF
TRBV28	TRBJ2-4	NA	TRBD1	TGTGCCAGCAGTTTATTTCGCGAGGGGGCACTAGCCAAAAACATTCAGTACTTC	CASSLFREGALAKNIQYF
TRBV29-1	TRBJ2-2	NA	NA	TGCAGCGTTGATAACAGGAACACCGGGGAGCTGTTTTTT	CSVDNRNTGELFF
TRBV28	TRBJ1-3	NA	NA	TGTGCCAGCAGTTCCGACCCAGGGGCTGGAAACACCATATATTTT	CASSSDPGAGNTIYF
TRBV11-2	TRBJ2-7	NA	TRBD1	TGTGCCAGCAGCCCGACCCGTACAGGGGGCGCCTACGAGCAGTACTTC	CASSPTRTGGAYEQYF
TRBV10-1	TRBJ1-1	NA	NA	TGCGCCAGCAGTGAGTCGACTGGGAACACTGAAGCTTTCTTT	CASSESTGNTEAFF
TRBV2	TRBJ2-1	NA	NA	TGTGCCAGCAGTGAAGGGCTGACATACAATGAGCAGTTCTTC	CASSEGLTYNEQFF
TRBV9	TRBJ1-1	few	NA	TGTGCCAGCCCCCGGGGGGTTACGGCTTTCTTT	CASPRGVTAFF
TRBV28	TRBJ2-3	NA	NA	TGTGCCAGCAGTTTGGTGAGGGAGCGAACAGATACGCAGTATTTT	CASSLVRERTDTQYF